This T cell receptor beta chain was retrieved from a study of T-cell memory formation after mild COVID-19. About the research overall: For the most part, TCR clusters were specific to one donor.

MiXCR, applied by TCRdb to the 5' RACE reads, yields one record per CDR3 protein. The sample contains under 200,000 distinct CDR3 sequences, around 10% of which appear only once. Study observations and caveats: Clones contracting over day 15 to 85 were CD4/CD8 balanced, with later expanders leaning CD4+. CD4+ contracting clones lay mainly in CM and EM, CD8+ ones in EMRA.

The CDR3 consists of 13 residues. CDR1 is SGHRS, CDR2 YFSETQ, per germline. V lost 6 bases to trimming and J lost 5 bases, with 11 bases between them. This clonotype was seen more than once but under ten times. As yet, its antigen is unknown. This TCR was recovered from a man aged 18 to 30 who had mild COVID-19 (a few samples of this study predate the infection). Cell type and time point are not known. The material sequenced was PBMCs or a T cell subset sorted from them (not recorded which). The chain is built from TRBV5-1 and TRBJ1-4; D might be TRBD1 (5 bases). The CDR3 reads CASKQGSNEKLFF. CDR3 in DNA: TGCGCCAGCAAGCAGGGCTCGAATGAAAAACTGTTTTTT.